This entry lists 10 T cell receptor beta chains sequenced from one sample in a study of blood T cell repertoires in COVID-19. Some clones are missing from TCRdb's copy, which holds only in-frame ones; the method was immunoSEQ multiplex PCR. In the table there are 50,000 to 75,000 clones, roughly three quarters of which are singletons. Material: peripheral blood. These receptors were collected from a woman older than 75 with active or convalescent COVID-19.

This clone was observed many times. In the same sample, other DNA sequences code for this CDR3. The chain couples TRBV7-9 to TRBJ1-6; TRBD1 aligns across 7 bases. The J segment lost 10 bases and the V segment lost 1 base, leaving 4 bases of the junction unmatched. The germline V gene has CDR1 SEHNR and CDR2 FQNEAQ (reference sequence). The CDR3 runs to 14 residues. CDR3 in amino acids: CASSLDRGDSPLHF. The CDR3 bases are TGTGCCAGCAGCTTAGACAGGGGCGACTCACCCCTCCACTTT.

V is TRBV10-3 and J is TRBJ1-1; D not certain. V was shortened by 3 bases and J by 1 base, with 9 bases between the two germline ends. Germline CDR1 ENHRY, CDR2 SYGVKD. The CDR3 has 14 amino acids. The CDR3: CAISDYAGNTEAFF. In nucleotides, the CDR3 is TGTGCCATCAGTGATTATGCGGGGAACACTGAAGCTTTCTTT.

This clone was seen many times. The chain is built from TRBV4-1 and TRBJ1-1; possibly TRBD1 for D (5 bases). Germline V CDR1 and CDR2: MGHRA, YSYEKL. The CDR3 is 17 residues long. Trimming left V 0 bases short and J 1 base short, with 15 bases between. This CDR3 reads CASSQDNRAGWNTEAFF. As DNA, the CDR3 is TGCGCCAGCAGCCAAGATAACCGCGCAGGGTGGAACACTGAAGCTTTCTTT.

The genes are TRBV18 and TRBJ1-4; 7 bases line up with TRBD1. The junction had 4 bases not matched to a gene; V was cut back by 5 bases and J by 4 bases. Germline V gene lookup returns CDR1 KGHSH and CDR2 LQKENI. The CDR3 has 14 residues. CDR3 protein: CASSTGAFNEKLFF. The CDR3 bases are TGTGCCAGCTCAACAGGGGCCTTTAATGAAAAACTGTTTTTT.

The chain combines TRBV3-1 (or the pseudogene TRBV3-2) with TRBJ2-1; 9 bases match TRBD2. Germline V gene data show CDR1 as LGHDT and CDR2 as YNNKEL (reference sequence). Losses at the gene ends were 4 bases for V and 4 bases for J; bases not matched to a gene: 11. This CDR3 is built from 17 residues. The CDR3 nucleotides read TGTGCCAGCAGCCCGACAGAAGCGGGGGGTACTTACAATGAGCAGTTCTTC. Protein sequence: CASSPTEAGGTYNEQFF.

V is TRBV21-1 and J is TRBJ1-5; TRBD1, as called in the table, went unchecked against the DNA. TRBV21-1 constitutes a pseudogene. There are 18 residues in the CDR3. The CDR3 spells CASNLRQGAQQGNQPQHF. The CDR3 DNA sequence: TGTGCCAGCAACCTACGACAGGGGGCGCAGCAGGGCAATCAGCCCCAGCATTTT.

In its sample, this clone was seen once. This chain connects TRBV2 to TRBJ1-2, with 10 positions matching TRBD1. Trimming removed 10 bases from V and 3 bases from J; junction bases left unmatched: 5. Germline V gene lookup returns CDR1 SNHLY and CDR2 FYNNEI. This CDR3 is built from 13 residues. The CDR3 loop is CAIPGTGDYGYTF. CDR3 coding DNA: TGTGCCATCCCCGGGACAGGGGACTATGGCTACACCTTC. The variable domain in full, completed from reference TRBV2 and TRBJ1-2, reads EPEVTQTPSHQVTQMGQEVILRCVPISNHLYFYWYRQILGQKVEFLVSFYNNEISEKSEIFDDQFSVERPDGSNFTLKIRSTKLEDSAMYFCAIPGTGDYGYTFGSGTRLTVV.

This clone showed up just once. V usage is TRBV3-1 (or the pseudogene TRBV3-2) and J usage is TRBJ2-5, with 9 nucleotides matching TRBD2. CDR1 is LGHDT and CDR2 is YNNKEL in the germline V gene (reference sequence). The ends lost 7 bases at V and 2 bases at J; junction bases unmatched: 8. The CDR3 covers 15 residues. The CDR3 loop is CASNQGGGEQETQYF. The DNA for the CDR3 is TGTGCCAGCAACCAGGGCGGGGGGGAACAAGAGACCCAGTACTTC.

The V and J genes are TRBV5-6 and TRBJ2-1; the D gene is possibly TRBD1 (5 bases). The CDR3 has 16 residues. Trimming took off 1 base at V and 10 bases at J, with 21 bases between the two ends. CDR1 and CDR2 (germline): SGHDT, YYEEEE. The CDR3 nucleotides read TGTGCCAGCAGCTTGAGGGGCCGCTCCCGTCTGGGAGAGCAGTTCTTC. As protein: CASSLRGRSRLGEQFF. The whole variable domain, remainder taken from reference TRBV5-6 and TRBJ2-1, is DAGVTQSPTHLIKTRGQQVTLRCSPKSGHDTVSWYQQALGQGPQFIFQYYEEEERQRGNFPDRFSGHQFPNYSSELNVNALLLGDSALYLCASSLRGRSRLGEQFFGPGTRLTVL.

This chain uses TRBV2 with TRBJ1-6; D gene unclear. The CDR3 is 13 residues long. Trimming left V 4 bases short and J 9 bases short, with 10 bases between. Germline V CDR1 and CDR2: SNHLY, FYNNEI. The CDR3 region is CASSAEGGSPLHF. The CDR3 DNA follows: TGTGCCAGCAGTGCGGAGGGAGGTTCACCCCTCCACTTT.